This TCR beta chain is from a study of human thymus T cells. Resections from corrective heart surgery supplied the thymus tissue. Worth noting for this clone: Its antigen is not identified. The sample has other DNA sequences that encode this CDR3 too.

Germline values: CDR1 SGDLS, CDR2 YYNGEE. V was clipped by 0 bases and J by 4 bases, with 4 bases between them. The CDR3 is 12 amino acids. Produced via immunoSEQ multiplex PCR; TCRdb's table is partial and in-frame only. Here the sample spans 100,000 to 150,000 clones, around 94% being singletons. Study-level points and caveats: V and J gene usage appeared biased in thymic and blood repertoires. Among unrelated individuals, related research reported thymic repertoires that overlapped highly.

Material: thymus tissue. This clonotype originated in a boy in the first two years of life with a congenital heart defect but otherwise immunologically healthy. The chain has TRBV9 and TRBJ1-2, with D uncertain. Here the CDR3 reads CASSVGGYGYTF. CDR3 DNA sequence: TGTGCCAGCAGCGTAGGAGGCTATGGCTACACCTTC.